This T cell receptor beta chain was captured in a study of CD8+ T cells in alopecia areata. Sample treatment: oral pan-JAK inhibitor, 5-10 mg twice daily. Sequencing templates came from extracted RNA that was reverse transcribed into cDNA. Assay: immunoSEQ multiplex PCR; the TCRdb copy retains only in-frame clones and omits some. The table includes about 140,000 clones, about 88% detected once. The receptor was isolated from a human donor with alopecia areata. This specimen consisted of CD8+ T cells sorted from blood, obtained at week 4, from a patient treated with tofacitinib.

Written as DNA, the CDR3 is TGCAGCTCCAGGTCCGGGTACAATGAGCAGTTCTTC. As protein: CSSRSGYNEQFF. The chain recombines TRBV29-1 with TRBJ2-1, with unresolved D. Germline V CDR1 and CDR2: SQVTM, ANQGSEA. Trimming cost V 8 bases and J 4 bases, with 12 bases left between them. This CDR3 region has 12 residues.